Following are 30 T cell receptor beta chains from one sample sequenced in a study of CD8 T cells in ankylosing spondylitis. TCRdb ran MiXCR on the 5' RACE reads and lists one entry per CDR3 protein. The sample contains roughly 190,000 distinct CDR3 sequences, 9.5% to 15% of which appear only once. Sequencing was performed on blood, either unsorted or a sorted T cell fraction (not recorded which). These receptors all stem from a male donor with ankylosing spondylitis or in good health (not recorded which).

This clonotype has more than one count but fewer than ten. The rearrangement uses TRBV25-1 and TRBJ2-5; 7 bases fit TRBD1. Germline CDR1 reads MGHDK; CDR2 reads SYGVNS. The J segment lost 5 bases and the V segment lost 6 bases, leaving 9 bases of the junction unmatched. The CDR3 totals 14 residues. The CDR3 protein is CASRTGTVGETQYF. In DNA form, the CDR3 reads TGTGCCAGCAGAACCGGGACAGTAGGGGAGACCCAGTACTTC.

This clonotype has more than one count but fewer than ten. The CDR3 loop reads CASSERGTTYEQYF. CDR3 nucleotides: TGTGCCAGCAGCGAACGGGGAACAACCTACGAGCAGTACTTC. This rearrangement joins TRBV2 to TRBJ2-7; D perhaps matches TRBD2 (5 bases). Trimming shortened V by 6 bases and J by 2 bases, and 14 bases separated the two germline ends. Per the germline V gene, CDR1 is SNHLY and CDR2 is FYNNEI. CDR3 length equals 14 residues.

The chain has TRBV27 and TRBJ2-2; maybe TRBD2 (5 bases). CDR1 is MNHEY and CDR2 is SMNVEV in the germline V gene (reference sequence). V gave up 8 bases and J gave up 1 base, with 11 bases separating them. The CDR3 length is 14 residues. The DNA of the CDR3 is TGTGCCAGCGCCGGACTGTTGAACACCGGGGAGCTGTTTTTT. Amino acid sequence: CASAGLLNTGELFF.

The gene calls are TRBV20-1 and TRBJ1-1; unclear D gene. Germline V gene sequence: CDR1 DFQATT, CDR2 SNEGSKA (reference sequence). V lost 8 bases to trimming and J lost 11 bases, with 12 bases between them. The CDR3 totals 9 residues. The CDR3 loop is CSPYRGAFF. CDR3 DNA: TGCAGTCCCTACAGAGGGGCTTTCTTT.

This clonotype was seen only a few times. The V call is TRBV30, the J call TRBJ2-7; D is ambiguous. V was pared by 3 bases and J by 7 bases, with 10 bases between. Per the germline V gene, CDR1 is GTSNPN and CDR2 is SVGIG (reference sequence). The CDR3 is made up of 11 amino acids. DNA of the CDR3: TGTGCCTGGAGGGTAGTCAGGGAGCAGTACTTC. Its protein product is CAWRVVREQYF.

The V and J genes are TRBV4-1 and TRBJ2-5; D might be TRBD2 (6 bases). The CDR3 runs to 13 residues. The V end was cut by 8 bases, the J end by 0 bases, with 10 bases between. CDR1 and CDR2 (germline): MGHRA, YSYEKL. CDR3 in amino acids: CASSRGNQETQYF. For the CDR3, the DNA is TGCGCCAGCTCCCGGGGGAACCAAGAGACCCAGTACTTC.

This clonotype was found a few times. CDR3 DNA: TGCGCCACCTCCGAGGGCGGGGGTCCCTACAATGAGCAGTTCTTC. Protein sequence: CATSEGGGPYNEQFF. This chain connects TRBV5-1 to TRBJ2-1, with 7 bases lining up with TRBD2. V lost 9 bases and J lost 2; bases outside the gene matches: 11. CDR3 length: 15 amino acids. Germline V lookup: CDR1 SGHRS, CDR2 YFSETQ.

This clonotype was picked up a small number of times. This chain uses TRBV5-1 with TRBJ2-1, with 8 bases fitting TRBD2. This CDR3 comprises 16 residues. Germline assignment: CDR1 SGHRS and CDR2 YFSETQ. V was clipped by 0 bases and J by 0 bases; unmatched bases: 2. CDR3 sequence reads: CASSLASGSSYNEQFF. The CDR3 DNA is TGCGCCAGCAGCTTGGCCAGCGGGAGCTCCTACAATGAGCAGTTCTTC. Together with reference TRBV5-1 and TRBJ2-1, the CDR3 gives the full variable domain: KAGVTQTPRYLIKTRGQQVTLSCSPISGHRSVSWYQQTPGQGLQFLFEYFSETQRNKGNFPGRFSGRQFSNSRSEMNVSTLELGDSALYLCASSLASGSSYNEQFFGPGTRLTVL.

The chain recombines TRBV29-1 with TRBJ2-7; 8 bases match TRBD2. Trimming removed 5 bases from V and 5 bases from J; junction bases left unmatched: 14. This CDR3 is 15 amino acids long. CDR1 and CDR2 (germline): SQVTM, ANQGSEA. CDR3 loop: CSVQRGSGRSDEQYF. The CDR3 DNA reads as TGCAGCGTTCAAAGGGGCAGCGGGAGAAGCGACGAGCAGTACTTC.

This clonotype has just a few counts. The genes are TRBV6-5 and TRBJ2-1; D is unclear. V was cut by 2 bases and J by 4 bases, with 6 bases left in between. The CDR3 contains 13 residues. CDR1 and CDR2 from the germline V gene are MNHEY and SVGAGI. The CDR3 bases are TGTGCCAGCAGTTACGGCCGGTACAATGAGCAGTTCTTC. Translating it yields CASSYGRYNEQFF.

The V call is TRBV12-3 or TRBV12-4, the J call TRBJ1-4, with TRBD1 matching over 7 bases. V lost 6 bases to trimming and J lost 6 bases; unmatched junction nucleotides: 7. This CDR3 contains 14 residues. CDR3 loop: CASSPGQRYEKLFF. For the CDR3, the DNA is TGTGCCAGCAGCCCGGGACAGCGATATGAAAAACTGTTTTTT.

This clonotype was observed a handful of times. This chain connects TRBV2 to TRBJ2-2; the match to TRBD2 covers 8 bases. Germline CDR1 is SNHLY and CDR2 is FYNNEI. Trimming cost V 4 bases and J 1 base; bases outside gene matches: 2. The CDR3 covers 15 residues. DNA of the CDR3: TGTGCCAGCAGTGGAACTAGCGGGAACACCGGGGAGCTGTTTTTT. As protein: CASSGTSGNTGELFF.

This clonotype was observed a few times. V is TRBV10-2 and J is TRBJ2-2; TRBD1 matches at 9 bases. Losses at the gene ends were 2 bases for V and 1 base for J; bases not matched to a gene: 8. Germline lookup yields CDR1 WSHSY and CDR2 SAAADI. The CDR3 totals 18 residues. The CDR3 region is CASSETLGQGKNTGELFF. The CDR3 region has the DNA TGCGCCAGCAGTGAGACCCTAGGACAGGGGAAGAACACCGGGGAGCTGTTTTTT.

The chain is built from TRBV3-1 and TRBJ2-5; unclear D gene. Trimming left V 1 base short and J 5 bases short, with 5 bases between. Germline loops: CDR1 LGHDT, CDR2 YNNKEL (reference sequence). The CDR3 length is 12 residues. This CDR3 reads CASSQGDETQYF. CDR3 nucleotide sequence: TGTGCCAGCAGCCAAGGTGATGAGACCCAGTACTTC.

This chain links TRBV12-3 or TRBV12-4 with TRBJ1-2; the match to TRBD1 covers 8 bases. After removal of 3 bases from V and 3 bases from J, the junction contained 6 bases not matched to a gene. This CDR3 has 15 amino acids. CDR3 region: CASSFQQGDYYGYTF. CDR3 nucleotides: TGTGCCAGCAGTTTTCAACAGGGGGACTACTATGGCTACACCTTC.

The sample holds many counts of this clonotype. This rearrangement joins TRBV29-1 to TRBJ2-4; 7 bases align to TRBD1. Germline loops: CDR1 SQVTM, CDR2 ANQGSEA. Losses at the gene ends were 5 bases for V and 8 bases for J; bases not matched to a gene: 9. The CDR3 length is 13 residues. The CDR3 spells CSVFQGVVDIQYF. The CDR3 DNA sequence: TGCAGCGTTTTTCAGGGGGTCGTTGACATTCAGTACTTC.

This chain uses TRBV7-6 with TRBJ2-7, with 8 nucleotides matching TRBD1. This CDR3 has 15 amino acids. The J segment lost 2 bases and the V segment lost 0 bases, leaving 3 bases of the junction unmatched. Germline values: CDR1 SGHVS, CDR2 FNYEAQ. CDR3 sequence: CASSLALDRAYEQYF. The CDR3 nucleotides are TGTGCCAGCAGCTTAGCGCTGGACAGGGCCTACGAGCAGTACTTC. The complete variable domain, with remaining parts taken from reference TRBV7-6 and TRBJ2-7, reads GAGVSQSPRYKVTKRGQDVALRCDPISGHVSLYWYRQALGQGPEFLTYFNYEAQQDKSGLPNDRFSAERPEGSISTLTIQRTEQRDSAMYRCASSLALDRAYEQYFGPGTRLTVT.

This chain links TRBV7-9 with TRBJ2-6; maybe TRBD1 (5 bases). Germline-derived CDR1 and CDR2 are SEHNR and FQNEAQ (reference sequence). CDR3 length: 17 amino acids. Trimming stripped 3 bases from V and 0 bases from J, with 12 bases between. CDR3 nucleotides: TGTGCCAGCAGCTTTCCCTGGGGCGGCTCTGGGGCCAACGTCCTGACTTTC. Encoded protein: CASSFPWGGSGANVLTF. The entire variable domain, with the rest obtained from reference TRBV7-9 and TRBJ2-6, is as follows: DTGVSQNPRHKITKRGQNVTFRCDPISEHNRLYWYRQTLGQGPEFLTYFQNEAQLEKSRLLSDRFSAERPKGSFSTLEIQRTEQGDSAMYLCASSFPWGGSGANVLTFGAGSRLTVL.

V gene TRBV30 combines with J gene TRBJ1-1, with a weak D call TRBD1 (5 bases). Germline CDR1 reads GTSNPN; CDR2 reads SVGIG (reference sequence). V lost 5 bases and J lost 6, with 13 bases in between. The CDR3 runs to 12 residues. CDR3 nucleotide sequence: TGTGCCTGGGAGGGACGGGAACCTGAAGCTTTCTTT. Its translation is CAWEGREPEAFF.

In this sample, this clonotype turned up a few times. The CDR3 reads CASSFPLGGGPNSYEQYF. Written as DNA, the CDR3 is TGTGCCAGCAGTTTCCCATTAGGCGGGGGGCCCAACAGCTACGAGCAGTACTTC. The rearrangement links TRBV28 to TRBJ2-7; TRBD2 matches at 8 bases. The CDR3 has 18 amino acids. Germline V gene lookup returns CDR1 MDHEN and CDR2 SYDVKM. The junction had 16 bases not matched to a gene; V was cut back by 3 bases and J by 3 bases. Full variable domain (outside the CDR3, taken from reference TRBV28 and TRBJ2-7): DVKVTQSSRYLVKRTGEKVFLECVQDMDHENMFWYRQDPGLGLRLIYFSYDVKMKEKGDIPEGYSVSREKKERFSLILESASTNQTSMYLCASSFPLGGGPNSYEQYFGPGTRLTVT.

For this clonotype: A much larger clone sits a single nucleotide away, making a read error possible. This chain links TRBV5-6 with TRBJ2-7; D is possibly TRBD1 (5 bases). Deletions cut 2 bases from V and 4 bases from J, with 10 bases between. CDR3 length: 13 residues. CDR1 and CDR2 from the germline V gene are SGHDT and YYEEEE. CDR3 DNA: TGTGCCAGCAGCTTAGGCAGGGATTACGAGCAGTACTTC. Amino acid sequence: CASSLGRDYEQYF. The full variable domain, completed using reference TRBV5-6 and TRBJ2-7, is DAGVTQSPTHLIKTRGQQVTLRCSPKSGHDTVSWYQQALGQGPQFIFQYYEEEERQRGNFPDRFSGHQFPNYSSELNVNALLLGDSALYLCASSLGRDYEQYFGPGTRLTVT.

The chain couples TRBV7-8 to TRBJ2-3, with TRBD2 matching over 10 bases. Germline lookup yields CDR1 SGHVS and CDR2 FQNEAQ. V was pared by 1 base and J by 2 bases, with 6 bases of the junction left unmatched. The CDR3 loop spans 17 amino acids. The CDR3 is CASSLGYGTSATDTQYF. DNA for the CDR3: TGTGCCAGCAGCTTAGGGTACGGGACTAGCGCCACAGATACGCAGTATTTT. Full variable domain (outside the CDR3, taken from reference TRBV7-8 and TRBJ2-3): GAGVSQSPRYKVAKRGQDVALRCDPISGHVSLFWYQQALGQGPEFLTYFQNEAQLDKSGLPSDRFFAERPEGSVSTLKIQRTQQEDSAVYLCASSLGYGTSATDTQYFGPGTRLTVL.

This clonotype was counted ten times or more. This chain links TRBV29-1 with TRBJ1-1; no clear D gene. Trimming stripped 0 bases from V and 8 bases from J, with 13 bases between. The CDR3 covers 13 residues. CDR1 and CDR2 from the germline V gene are SQVTM and ANQGSEA. The CDR3: CSVEDLGSGEAFF. The DNA for the CDR3 is TGCAGCGTTGAAGATTTAGGGAGTGGAGAAGCTTTCTTT.

This clonotype was counted a few times. V gene TRBV27 combines with J gene TRBJ1-2, with D possibly matching TRBD1 (5 bases). V gave up 5 bases and J gave up 2 bases, with 15 bases separating them. This CDR3 comprises 15 residues. The V gene's germline CDR1 is MNHEY and CDR2 SMNVEV (reference sequence). CDR3 loop: CASSPSGGSNYGYTF. DNA for the CDR3: TGTGCCAGCAGTCCGAGTGGGGGATCGAACTATGGCTACACCTTC.

This clonotype was picked up many times. The chain employs TRBV5-1 and TRBJ1-6; 10 bases align to TRBD1. The germline gives CDR1 SGHRS, CDR2 YFSETQ. J gave up 8 bases and V 4 bases, and 3 bases lay outside the gene matches. This CDR3 region has 14 residues. CDR3 sequence: CASSPGTGDSPLHF. Here the CDR3 DNA reads TGCGCCAGCAGCCCTGGGACAGGGGATTCACCCCTCCACTTT.

This chain links TRBV10-2 with TRBJ2-2, with TRBD1 matching 7 bases. Germline trimming cut 9 bases from V and 5 bases from J; bases unmatched to any gene: 3. The CDR3 sequence is 12 residues long. The V gene's germline CDR1 is WSHSY and CDR2 SAAADI. CDR3 nucleotides: TGCGCCAGTATCAGGGGGACCGGGGAGCTGTTTTTT. Its translation: CASIRGTGELFF.

The V call is TRBV4-1, the J call TRBJ2-6; weak D call: TRBD1 (6 bases). Trimming pared 1 base from V and 2 bases from J, leaving 9 bases between. Germline V gene lookup returns CDR1 MGHRA and CDR2 YSYEKL. The length of the CDR3 is 16 residues. The CDR3 loop is CASSQAPGAGANVLTF. In nucleotides, the CDR3 is TGCGCCAGCAGCCAAGCGCCAGGGGCTGGGGCCAACGTCCTGACTTTC.

This clonotype was observed a few times. The chain combines TRBV6-1 with TRBJ2-1; 12 positions match TRBD2. V lost 6 bases and J lost 8; bases outside the gene matches: 11. From germline, CDR1 is MNHNS and CDR2 SASEGT. The CDR3 is 16 residues long. The DNA for the CDR3 is TGTGCCAGCAGGATAGCTAGCGGGAGGGCTTCCGATGAGCAGTTCTTC. This codes for CASRIASGRASDEQFF.

This clonotype was recorded a few times. The genes are TRBV7-9 and TRBJ1-2, with D unresolved. V was trimmed by 4 bases and J by 7 bases, leaving 16 bases between them. The CDR3 has 14 residues. The V gene's germline CDR1 is SEHNR and CDR2 FQNEAQ (reference sequence). The CDR3 region is CASSSPERVGGYTF. The CDR3 region has the DNA TGTGCCAGCAGCTCCCCGGAAAGGGTCGGTGGCTACACCTTC.

The table lists this clonotype with many counts. V and J are TRBV3-1 and TRBJ2-2; TRBD1 aligns across 7 bases. The CDR3 consists of 14 residues. V lost 1 base and J lost 9; bases outside the gene matches: 5. Per germline, CDR1 LGHDT and CDR2 YNNKEL (reference sequence). CDR3 amino acids: CASSQGQGPRELFF. The CDR3, as DNA: TGTGCCAGCAGCCAAGGACAGGGCCCCCGGGAGCTGTTTTTT.